The present entry profiles one T cell receptor (beta chain) with its context. Trimming removed 5 bases from V and 0 bases from J, with 14 bases in between. CDR1 is MNHEY and CDR2 is SMNVEV in the germline V gene (reference sequence). The CDR3 extends over 17 amino acids. These data originate in a study of blood T cell repertoires in COVID-19. Whole-study context: The samples span acute and convalescent COVID-19 from the United States, Italy and Spain. In each case, the material was cDNA or gDNA derived from T cells, B-cell-depleted T cells, or PBMCs.

Per the study methods: Reference gene primer amplification yielded estimated nucleated cell counts. Method: immunoSEQ multiplex PCR; TCRdb's copy keeps in-frame clones and lacks some. That table gives V, J and clone size, and the DNA gave D and trimming. There are roughly 60,000 clones in the sample; roughly 90% occur only once, and less than 9.5% lies in the top ten. The source is an elderly woman with active COVID-19. This rearrangement joins TRBV27 to TRBJ2-6, with D unresolved. The material sequenced was peripheral blood. The CDR3 DNA reads as TGTGCCAGCAGTAGAGGAGTTTTGGGCTCTGGGGCCAACGTCCTGACTTTC. Protein: CASSRGVLGSGANVLTF.